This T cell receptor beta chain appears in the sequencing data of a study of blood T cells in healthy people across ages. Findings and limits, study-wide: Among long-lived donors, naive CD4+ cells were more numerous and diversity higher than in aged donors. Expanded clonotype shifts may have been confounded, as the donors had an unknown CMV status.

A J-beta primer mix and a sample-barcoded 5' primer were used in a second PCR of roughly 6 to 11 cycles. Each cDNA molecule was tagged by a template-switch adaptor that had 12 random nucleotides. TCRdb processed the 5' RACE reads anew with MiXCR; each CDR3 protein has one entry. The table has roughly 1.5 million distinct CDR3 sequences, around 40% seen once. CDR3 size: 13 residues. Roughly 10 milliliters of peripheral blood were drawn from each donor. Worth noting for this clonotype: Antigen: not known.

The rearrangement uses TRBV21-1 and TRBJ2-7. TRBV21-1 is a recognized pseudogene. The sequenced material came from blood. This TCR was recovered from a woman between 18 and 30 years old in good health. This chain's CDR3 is CASSTRPYNEQYF. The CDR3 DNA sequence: TGTGCCAGCAGCACAAGGCCTTATAACGAGCAGTACTTC.